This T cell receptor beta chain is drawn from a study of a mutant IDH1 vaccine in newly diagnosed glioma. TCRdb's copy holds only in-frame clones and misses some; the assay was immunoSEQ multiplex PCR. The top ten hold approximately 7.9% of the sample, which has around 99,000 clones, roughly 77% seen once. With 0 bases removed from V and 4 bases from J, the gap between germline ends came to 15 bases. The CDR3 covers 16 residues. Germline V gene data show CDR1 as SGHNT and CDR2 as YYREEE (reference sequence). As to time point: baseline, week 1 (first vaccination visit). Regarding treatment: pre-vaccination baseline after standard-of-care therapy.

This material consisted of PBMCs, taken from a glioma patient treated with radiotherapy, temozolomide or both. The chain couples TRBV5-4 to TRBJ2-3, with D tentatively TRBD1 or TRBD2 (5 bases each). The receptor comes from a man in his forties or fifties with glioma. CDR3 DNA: TGTGCCAGCAGCTTGGGGGCGCGAGGGGCATCAGATACGCAGTATTTT. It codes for CASSLGARGASDTQYF. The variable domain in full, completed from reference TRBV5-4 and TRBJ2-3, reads ETGVTQSPTHLIKTRGQQVTLRCSSQSGHNTVSWYQQALGQGPQFIFQYYREEENGRGNFPPRFSGLQFPNYSSELNVNALELDDSALYLCASSLGARGASDTQYFGPGTRLTVL.